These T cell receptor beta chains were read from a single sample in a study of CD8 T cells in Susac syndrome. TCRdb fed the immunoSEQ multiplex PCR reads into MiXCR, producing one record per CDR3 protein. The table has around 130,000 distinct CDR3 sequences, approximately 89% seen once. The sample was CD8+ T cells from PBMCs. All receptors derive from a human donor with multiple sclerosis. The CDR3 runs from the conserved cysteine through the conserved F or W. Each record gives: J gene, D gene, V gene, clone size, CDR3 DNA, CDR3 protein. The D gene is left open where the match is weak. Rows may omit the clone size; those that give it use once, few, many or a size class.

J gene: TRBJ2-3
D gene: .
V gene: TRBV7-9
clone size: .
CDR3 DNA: TGTGCCAGTCCATCTTTTTCGGCAGGGCGGACAGATACGCAGTATTTT
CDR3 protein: CASPSFSAGRTDTQYF

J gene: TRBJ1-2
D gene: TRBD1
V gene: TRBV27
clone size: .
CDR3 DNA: TGTGCCAGCAGTTTCGGACAGGGGCACTATGGCTACACCTTC
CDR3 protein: CASSFGQGHYGYTF

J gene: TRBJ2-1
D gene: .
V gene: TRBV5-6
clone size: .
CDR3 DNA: TGTGCCAGCAACGGCGGGTTAAGCTCCTACAATGAGCAGTTCTTC
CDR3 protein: CASNGGLSSYNEQFF

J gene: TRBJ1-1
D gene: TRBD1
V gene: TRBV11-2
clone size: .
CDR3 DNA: TGTGCCAGCAGCCGCCCACTTCGACAGGGCAACACTGAAGCTTTCTTT
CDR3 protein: CASSRPLRQGNTEAFF

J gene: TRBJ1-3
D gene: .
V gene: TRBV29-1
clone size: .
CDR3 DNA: TGCAGCGCCGCGACAGACTACTCTGGAAACACCATATATTTT
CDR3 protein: CSAATDYSGNTIYF

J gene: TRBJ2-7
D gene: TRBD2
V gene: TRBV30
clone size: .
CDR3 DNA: TGTGCCTGGAGTGTAGAGGCTAGCGGGAGCTACGAGCAGTACTTC
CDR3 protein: CAWSVEASGSYEQYF

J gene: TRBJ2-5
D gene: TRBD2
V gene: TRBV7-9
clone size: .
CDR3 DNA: TGTGCCAGCAGCCCACGGACTAGCGGGAGGTCGGGTGAGACCCAGTACTTC
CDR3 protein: CASSPRTSGRSGETQYF

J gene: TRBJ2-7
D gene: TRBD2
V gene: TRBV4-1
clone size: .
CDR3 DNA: TGCGCCAGCAGCCCAGGACTAGCGGGAGAATACGAGCAGTACTTC
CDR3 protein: CASSPGLAGEYEQYF

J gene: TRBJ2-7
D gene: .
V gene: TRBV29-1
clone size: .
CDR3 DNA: TGCAGCGTAGCGCGAGGGTCCTACGAGCAGTACTTC
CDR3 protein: CSVARGSYEQYF

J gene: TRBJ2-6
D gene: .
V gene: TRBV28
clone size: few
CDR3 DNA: TGTGCCAGCAGCCCGGGGACACCCAACGTCCTGACTTTC
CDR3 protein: CASSPGTPNVLTF

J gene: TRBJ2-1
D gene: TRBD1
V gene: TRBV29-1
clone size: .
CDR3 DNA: TGCAGCACCCTGACAGGGGGACTAAACAATGAGCAGTTCTTC
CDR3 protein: CSTLTGGLNNEQFF

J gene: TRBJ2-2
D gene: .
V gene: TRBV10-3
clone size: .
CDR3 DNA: TGTGCCATCAGTGCCAGCACCGGGGAGCTGTTTTTT
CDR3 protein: CAISASTGELFF

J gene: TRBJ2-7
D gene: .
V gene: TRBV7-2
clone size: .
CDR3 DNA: TGTGCCAGCAGAGAAGGAGGGCCCCACGAGCAGTACTTC
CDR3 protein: CASREGGPHEQYF

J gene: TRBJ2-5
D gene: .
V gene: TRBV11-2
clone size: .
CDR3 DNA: TGTGCCAGCAGGACGTTGGGCGGGCGCCTCCAAGAGACCCAGTACTTC
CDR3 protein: CASRTLGGRLQETQYF

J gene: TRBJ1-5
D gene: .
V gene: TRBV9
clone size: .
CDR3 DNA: TGTGCCAGCAGCGTACCCTCCGGGACCTTTAATCAGCCCCAGCATTTT
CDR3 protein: CASSVPSGTFNQPQHF

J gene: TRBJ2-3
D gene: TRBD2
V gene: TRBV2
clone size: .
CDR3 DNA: TGTGCCAGCAGTCCCCGGGGGGAGGGAGTAGGCGCAGATACGCAGTATTTT
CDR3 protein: CASSPRGEGVGADTQYF

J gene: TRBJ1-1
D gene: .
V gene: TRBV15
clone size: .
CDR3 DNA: TGTGCCACCAGCTCCGACGGGCTGAACACTGAAGCTTTCTTT
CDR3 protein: CATSSDGLNTEAFF

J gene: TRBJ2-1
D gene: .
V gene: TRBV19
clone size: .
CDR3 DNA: TGTGCCAGTAGTACGGGGTGGCGAAATGAGCAGTTCTTC
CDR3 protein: CASSTGWRNEQFF

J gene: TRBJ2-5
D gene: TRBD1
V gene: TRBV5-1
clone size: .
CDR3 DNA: TGCGCCAGCAGCGCGCGCTTACAGGGGGGACAAGAGACCCAGTACTTC
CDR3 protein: CASSARLQGGQETQYF

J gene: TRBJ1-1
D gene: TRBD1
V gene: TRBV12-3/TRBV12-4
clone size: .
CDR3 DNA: TGTGCCAGCAGCCCCGGGACAGGGGTTTCGGCTGAAGCTTTCTTT
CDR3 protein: CASSPGTGVSAEAFF

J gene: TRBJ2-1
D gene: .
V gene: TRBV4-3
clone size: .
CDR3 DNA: TGCGCCAGCAGCCAAGATTCAACGTACAATGAGCAGTTCTTC
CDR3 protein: CASSQDSTYNEQFF

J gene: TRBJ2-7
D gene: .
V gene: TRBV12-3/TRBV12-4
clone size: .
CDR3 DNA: TGTGCCAGCAGTTCCCAACGAGTCGAGCAGTACTTC
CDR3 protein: CASSSQRVEQYF

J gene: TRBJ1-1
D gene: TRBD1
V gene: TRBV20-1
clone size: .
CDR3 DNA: TGCAGTGCTAGAGGTTTCGGACAGGGAGCTGAAGCTTTCTTT
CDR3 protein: CSARGFGQGAEAFF

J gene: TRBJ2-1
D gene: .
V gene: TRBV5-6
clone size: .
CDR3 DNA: TGTGCCAGCAGCTTTGCGGGAAACTCCTACAATGAGCAGTTCTTC
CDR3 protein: CASSFAGNSYNEQFF

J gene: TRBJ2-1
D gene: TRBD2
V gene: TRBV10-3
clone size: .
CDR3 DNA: TGTGCCATCAGTGAAACTAGCGGGAGGGCCCGAGGCTATGAGCAGTTCTTC
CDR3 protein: CAISETSGRARGYEQFF

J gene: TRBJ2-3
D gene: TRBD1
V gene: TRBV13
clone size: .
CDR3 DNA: TGTGCCAGCAGCCCAACAGGGGAAGATACGCAGTATTTT
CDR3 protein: CASSPTGEDTQYF

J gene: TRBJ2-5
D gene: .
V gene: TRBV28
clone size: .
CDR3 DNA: TGTGCCAGCAGTTTATTGGGGCAGCAAGAGACCCAGTACTTC
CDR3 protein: CASSLLGQQETQYF

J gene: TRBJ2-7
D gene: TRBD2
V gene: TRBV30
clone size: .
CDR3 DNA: TGTGCCTGGGAGCGGGAGGGGTCCTACGAGCAGTACTTC
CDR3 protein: CAWEREGSYEQYF

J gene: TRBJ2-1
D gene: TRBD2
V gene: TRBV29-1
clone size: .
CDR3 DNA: TGCAGCGTTGAGAGGGGACTAACCAGGAGCTCCTACAATGAGCAGTTCTTC
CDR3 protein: CSVERGLTRSSYNEQFF

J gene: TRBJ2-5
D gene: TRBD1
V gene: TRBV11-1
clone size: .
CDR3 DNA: TGTGCCAGCAGTTCCCCGGGGACAGGGGAGGATGAGACCCAGTACTTC
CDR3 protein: CASSSPGTGEDETQYF

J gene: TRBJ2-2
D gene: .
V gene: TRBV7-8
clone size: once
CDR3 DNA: TGTGCCAGCAGCTTTAGGGACGGGGAGCTGTTTTTT
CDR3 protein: CASSFRDGELFF

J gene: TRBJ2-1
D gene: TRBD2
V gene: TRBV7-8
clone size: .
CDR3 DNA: TGTGCCAGCAGCCGGGGACTAGCGGGAGGCCGCTCCTACAATGAGCAGTTCTTC
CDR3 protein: CASSRGLAGGRSYNEQFF

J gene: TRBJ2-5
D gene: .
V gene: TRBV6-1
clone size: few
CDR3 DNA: TGTGCCAGCGCCCCTAGCGTTATGGGGGAGACCCAGTACTTC
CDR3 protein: CASAPSVMGETQYF